The 29 T cell receptor beta chains in this list originate from one sample, sequenced in a study of T cells in Graves' hyperthyroidism and ophthalmopathy. Amplification yielded TCR beta CDR3 regions, with RNA transcripts as the source. With the HTBI primer set, the TCR CDR3 went through a first round of RT-PCR. One entry per CDR3 protein results from TCRdb running MiXCR on the multiplex PCR reads. The sample includes around 350,000 distinct CDR3 sequences, about 18% of them seen just once. Input material: blood. The receptors were gathered from a woman aged 18-29 years with Graves' hyperthyroidism.

At least ten counts were recorded for this clonotype. This rearrangement joins TRBV12-3 or TRBV12-4 to TRBJ2-4; 7 bases map to TRBD2. J gave up 4 bases and V 5 bases, and 11 bases lay outside the gene matches. CDR3 length: 16 residues. CDR3 coding DNA: TGTGCCAGCAGTCCTTCCCTGGTGGGGGGGAAAAACATTCAGTACTTC. Its protein is CASSPSLVGGKNIQYF.

This clonotype showed up just a few times. This sequence joins TRBV7-9 and TRBJ1-2; possibly TRBD1 for D (6 bases). Germline values: CDR1 SEHNR, CDR2 FQNEAQ (reference sequence). V was shortened by 1 base and J by 6 bases, with 12 bases between the two germline ends. The CDR3 length is 14 residues. The DNA of the CDR3 is TGTGCCAGCAGCTTAGACGGGGGGCTAGATGGCTACACCTTC. Its translation: CASSLDGGLDGYTF.

This clonotype has at least ten counts. The genes are TRBV12-3 or TRBV12-4 and TRBJ1-5; 8 positions agree with TRBD1. This CDR3 is 14 amino acids long. With V trimmed by 3 bases and J by 12 bases, 10 bases remained unmatched. CDR3 protein: CASSLISDREGQHF. The CDR3 nucleotides are TGTGCCAGCAGTTTGATCTCGGACAGGGAGGGCCAGCATTTT.

This clonotype was found a few times. The chain links TRBV29-1 to TRBJ1-2, with D unclear. The CDR3 sequence is 13 residues long. The V and J ends lost 3 bases and 0 bases respectively, with 8 bases between them. CDR1 and CDR2 from the germline V gene are SQVTM and ANQGSEA. CDR3 amino acids: CSVDPGSNYGYTF. The CDR3 DNA follows: TGCAGCGTTGACCCAGGTTCTAACTATGGCTACACCTTC.

With respect to this clonotype: An end of the junction differs from the germline gene, which may be a read error. This sequence joins TRBV3-1 and TRBJ2-7; D gene unclear. The V gene's germline CDR1 is LGHDT and CDR2 YNNKEL (reference sequence). This CDR3 is built from 12 residues. The CDR3 loop is CAGSQSSYEQYF. The DNA of the CDR3 is TGTGCCGGCAGCCAATCATCCTACGAGCAGTACTTC.

Ten or more counts support this clonotype. The chain has TRBV12-3 or TRBV12-4 and TRBJ2-2, with 9 bases matching TRBD1. This CDR3 region has 15 residues. V was clipped by 10 bases and J by 5 bases; unmatched bases: 11. The CDR3 region has the DNA TGTGCCATGTCACAGGGGGCTGTGGGGACCGGGGAGCTGTTTTTT. Amino acid sequence: CAMSQGAVGTGELFF.

The chain couples TRBV12-3 or TRBV12-4 to TRBJ1-5; 7 positions match TRBD1. This CDR3 is built from 17 residues. V lost 3 bases to trimming and J lost 3 bases; unmatched junction nucleotides: 11. The CDR3 DNA reads TGTGCCAGCAGTTTGGTAGCAGGGGGTAGTTACAATCAGCCCCAGCATTTT. This sequence encodes CASSLVAGGSYNQPQHF.

This clonotype was detected ten times or more. The rearrangement links TRBV30 to TRBJ1-3; no clear D gene. The germline V gene has CDR1 GTSNPN and CDR2 SVGIG (reference sequence). V shed 0 bases and J shed 11 bases, with 11 bases lying between them. The CDR3 covers 12 residues. As DNA, the CDR3 is TGTGCCTGGAGTGTACCCCCCTTCGCCATATATTTT. It encodes CAWSVPPFAIYF.

This clonotype was counted many times. The V and J genes are TRBV15 and TRBJ2-2, with D perhaps matching TRBD2 (5 bases). V lost 8 bases and J lost 1, with 14 bases in between. CDR1 is LNHNV, CDR2 YYDKDF, per germline (reference sequence). The length of the CDR3 is 15 residues. In DNA, the CDR3 is TGTGCCACCCGGAGAGGAGCGGAGAACACCGGGGAGCTGTTTTTT. It yields the protein CATRRGAENTGELFF.

V and J are TRBV7-8 and TRBJ2-7, with 8 bases lining up with TRBD2. CDR3 size: 17 residues. Unmatched junction bases numbered 10, after V lost 0 bases and J lost 3 bases. The germline V gene has CDR1 SGHVS and CDR2 FQNEAQ. The DNA for the CDR3 is TGTGCCAGCAGCTTAGCGAGGACACTAGCGGTGGGCTACGAGCAGTACTTC. This translates into CASSLARTLAVGYEQYF.

This clonotype was counted ten times or more. The chain carries TRBV15 and TRBJ2-4, with 10 nucleotides matching TRBD1. This CDR3 contains 17 residues. The germline gives CDR1 LNHNV, CDR2 YYDKDF (reference sequence). V trimming: 2 bases; J trimming: 2 bases; junction bases outside the gene matches: 6. The CDR3 DNA reads as TGTGCCACCAGCAGACTCGGACAGGGGGAAACCAAAAACATTCAGTACTTC. It translates to CATSRLGQGETKNIQYF.

In this sample, this clonotype turned up many times. This rearrangement joins TRBV6-1 to TRBJ2-6; D gene ambiguous. The V end lost 8 bases, the J end lost 2 bases, and 10 bases lay between the germline ends. The CDR3 is made up of 14 amino acids. CDR1 and CDR2 (germline): MNHNS, SASEGT. CDR3: CASGPSPGANVLTF. In nucleotides, the CDR3 is TGTGCCAGCGGTCCATCTCCTGGGGCCAACGTCCTGACTTTC.

Ten or more counts support this clonotype. The V gene is TRBV9, the J gene TRBJ1-2, with 11 nucleotides matching TRBD1. After removal of 6 bases from V and 6 bases from J, the junction contained 13 bases not matched to a gene. This CDR3 region has 16 residues. The germline CDR1 and CDR2 sequences are SGDLS and YYNGEE. Here the CDR3 DNA reads TGTGCCAGCACCAAGGACAGGGGGCAGTGGTACGATGGCTACACCTTC. Translating gives CASTKDRGQWYDGYTF.

The V call is TRBV20-1, the J call TRBJ1-3; tentatively, D is TRBD1 (5 bases). This CDR3 region has 14 residues. The V gene's germline CDR1 is DFQATT and CDR2 SNEGSKA (reference sequence). Trimming shortened V by 6 bases and J by 2 bases, and 14 bases separated the two germline ends. Here the CDR3 DNA reads TGCAGTGCCGCATCAGGGCCCCCTGGAAACACCATATATTTT. It specifies CSAASGPPGNTIYF.

The V call is TRBV30, the J call TRBJ1-1; D perhaps matches TRBD1 (5 bases). Germline loops: CDR1 GTSNPN, CDR2 SVGIG (reference sequence). This CDR3 is built from 14 residues. Trimming left V 4 bases short and J 2 bases short, with 14 bases between. CDR3 loop: CAWNPGAVNTEAFF. The CDR3 DNA reads as TGTGCCTGGAACCCCGGGGCAGTAAACACTGAAGCTTTCTTT.

This clonotype was seen just once. With a much larger clone just one base away, this may be a read error. A read error is likely, as this CDR3 ends without the conserved phenylalanine or tryptophan. This chain joins TRBV5-1 and TRBJ2-7; 12 bases line up with TRBD1. Germline trimming cut 4 bases from V and 2 bases from J; bases unmatched to any gene: 13. The CDR3 runs 18 residues. Germline V gene lookup returns CDR1 SGHRS and CDR2 YFSETQ. CDR3 nucleotides: TGCGCCAGCAGCCGAACGAGCCGGGACAGGGGGCGCCCCTACGAGCAGTACTAC. Translated, it gives CASSRTSRDRGRPYEQYY.

In regard to this clonotype: A read error may explain this, as a much larger clone is one base away. The rearrangement links TRBV6-1 to TRBJ2-7; D remains unclear. CDR1 and CDR2 (germline): MNHNS, SASEGT. The CDR3 totals 14 residues. Trimming removed 2 bases from V and 6 bases from J, with 14 bases in between. The CDR3 DNA is TGTGCCAGCAGTGAACCTACTGAGTGGGGCGAGCAGTACGTC. Translated, it gives CASSEPTEWGEQYV.

This clonotype has at least ten counts. An end of the junction does not agree with germline; a read error may underlie this. The chain uses TRBV6-5 and TRBJ2-7, with a weak D call TRBD2 (6 bases). This CDR3 comprises 14 residues. The germline V gene encodes CDR1 MNHEY and CDR2 SVGAGI. CDR3 sequence: CASRPLRDSYEQCF. CDR3 in DNA: TGTGCCAGCAGACCCCTGCGGGACTCCTACGAGCAGTGCTTC.

The gene calls are TRBV5-1 and TRBJ2-2, with 12 nucleotides matching TRBD2. CDR3 length: 18 residues. Germline values: CDR1 SGHRS, CDR2 YFSETQ. V lost 2 bases and J lost 4; bases outside the gene matches: 9. CDR3 nucleotide sequence: TGCGCCAGCAGCTTCGGACTAGCGGGGATTCAGGGCACCGGGGAGCTGTTTTTT. This encodes CASSFGLAGIQGTGELFF.

This clonotype was found many times. The chain uses TRBV5-6 and TRBJ1-1, with D maybe TRBD1 (5 bases). V was shortened by 3 bases and J by 5 bases, with 17 bases between the two germline ends. The germline V gene encodes CDR1 SGHDT and CDR2 YYEEEE. This CDR3 has 15 residues. The CDR3 nucleotides are TGTGCCAGCAGCTCCCTTTTAGGGGCAGGGACTGAAGCTTTCTTT. Translating it yields CASSSLLGAGTEAFF.

This clonotype was found many times. V usage is TRBV9 and J usage is TRBJ2-5, with no clear D. CDR1 and CDR2 (germline): SGDLS, YYNGEE. V was shortened by 3 bases and J by 2 bases, with 5 bases between the two germline ends. CDR3 size: 12 residues. In DNA form, the CDR3 reads TGTGCCAGCAGCGCTCAACAAGAGACCCAGTACTTC. Translated: CASSAQQETQYF. The complete variable domain, with remaining parts taken from reference TRBV9 and TRBJ2-5, reads DSGVTQTPKHLITATGQRVTLRCSPRSGDLSVYWYQQSLDQGLQFLIQYYNGEERAKGNILERFSAQQFPDLHSELNLSSLELGDSALYFCASSAQQETQYFGPGTRLLVL.

This clonotype was found many times. This chain links TRBV12-3 or TRBV12-4 with TRBJ1-6, with 8 bases identical to TRBD1. The CDR3 is 14 amino acids. The V gene end was trimmed by 7 bases and the J gene end by 8 bases; junction bases not matched to a gene: 7. CDR3 sequence (DNA): TGTGCCAGCACGGAGGACAGGGCCTATTCACCCCTCCACTTT. Protein product: CASTEDRAYSPLHF.

This clonotype has a count of ten or more. The V and J genes are TRBV12-3 or TRBV12-4 and TRBJ1-2; D gene uncertain. This CDR3 has 12 amino acids. V lost 3 bases and J lost 4, with 6 bases in between. CDR3 sequence: CASSLEGYGYTF. The CDR3 bases are TGTGCCAGCAGTTTGGAGGGCTATGGCTACACCTTC.

The chain carries TRBV10-2 and TRBJ2-2; 7 positions agree with TRBD1. The CDR3 sequence is 18 residues long. The ends lost 7 bases at V and 3 bases at J; junction bases unmatched: 17. Germline CDR1 and CDR2: WSHSY and SAAADI. This chain's CDR3 is CASTSGTVKFSYTGELFF. CDR3 bases: TGCGCCAGCACTTCCGGGACAGTAAAGTTTTCGTACACCGGGGAGCTGTTTTTT.

The V and J genes are TRBV24-1 and TRBJ2-2; D unresolved. V shed 1 base and J shed 3 bases, with 8 bases lying between them. The CDR3 is made up of 15 amino acids. The V gene's germline CDR1 is KGHDR and CDR2 SFDVKD. CDR3 nucleotide sequence: TGTGCCACCAGTGATTTAAGGCAGGACACCGGGGAGCTGTTTTTT. Translation gives CATSDLRQDTGELFF.

The chain uses TRBV29-1 and TRBJ2-7; D not certain. This CDR3 contains 13 residues. Trimming removed 2 bases from V and 0 bases from J, with 8 bases in between. Germline V gene data show CDR1 as SQVTM and CDR2 as ANQGSEA. The CDR3 coding sequence is TGCAGCGTTGAAAGGGTAGGCTCCTACGAGCAGTACTTC. Translating it yields CSVERVGSYEQYF.

About this clonotype: A much larger clone lies a single base off, so this may be a read error. The V call is TRBV10-3, the J call TRBJ2-7, with 7 bases fitting TRBD1. The V segment lost 8 bases and the J segment 0 bases; nucleotides outside the gene matches: 16. The CDR3 runs 17 residues. CDR1 ENHRY and CDR2 SYGVKD come from the germline V gene. Here the CDR3 DNA reads TGTGCCATCGGGGGTAAAGACTCGGGACAGAACTCCTACGAGCAGTACTTC. This sequence encodes CAIGGKDSGQNSYEQYF.

The rearrangement uses TRBV12-3 or TRBV12-4 and TRBJ1-2; D unresolved. The CDR3 loop spans 12 amino acids. Trimming took 0 bases from V and 8 from J, leaving 7 bases between them. The CDR3 is CASSLAGIGYTF. CDR3 coding DNA: TGTGCCAGCAGTTTAGCGGGGATAGGCTACACCTTC.

This clonotype has at least ten counts. The chain joins TRBV5-5 to TRBJ2-7, with D tentatively TRBD2 (6 bases). V dropped 3 bases and J dropped 5 bases, with 12 bases sitting between them. Germline V lookup: CDR1 SGHKS, CDR2 YYEKEE (reference sequence). CDR3 length: 13 amino acids. CDR3 bases: TGTGCCAGCAGCTCGCAGGGAGGCAACGAGCAGTACTTC. This translates into CASSSQGGNEQYF.